The 16 T cell receptor beta chains given below trace back to one sample, sequenced in a study of glioma-infiltrating T cells. Amplification of TCR alpha and beta CDR3 regions from RNA used iRepertoire nested multiplex PCR. A single record per CDR3 protein comes from TCRdb applying MiXCR to the multiplex PCR reads. The table records 100,000 to 150,000 distinct CDR3 sequences, about 23% of them present only once. The sequencing input was glioma tissue, nonneoplastic brain tissue, or PBMCs (not recorded which). The receptors here all came from a human donor with low-grade glioma or glioblastoma, undergoing nonglioma brain surgery, or in good health (not recorded which).

Regarding this clonotype: A much larger clone differs by one base, so this may be a read error. The chain links TRBV7-3 to TRBJ2-3; TRBD2 might be the D (5 bases). CDR1 is SGHTA, CDR2 FQGTGA, per germline. This CDR3 comprises 14 residues. The CDR3 loop reads CASGLAISSDTQYF. The CDR3 DNA sequence: TGTGCCAGCGGCTTAGCGATTAGCTCAGATACGCAGTATTTT.

A word on this clonotype: A much larger clone lies a single base off, so this may be a read error. The chain carries TRBV20-1 and TRBJ2-1, with 10 bases that match TRBD2. The CDR3 sequence is 14 residues long. The germline V gene encodes CDR1 DFQATT and CDR2 SNEGSKA (reference sequence). The CDR3 here is CSAPTGLATNERFF. In DNA form, the CDR3 reads TGCAGTGCTCCTACGGGACTAGCGACCAATGAGCGGTTCTTC.

This clonotype was found a few times. The germline gene is not matched at one end of the junction; a read error may be the cause. This sequence joins TRBV3-1 and TRBJ2-7; 10 bases align to TRBD2. This CDR3 is 18 amino acids long. Germline CDR1 and CDR2: LGHDT and YNNKEL (reference sequence). The CDR3 nucleotides read TGTGCCAGCATCCAACGGGGTCTAGCGGGAGCTCTCCCTTACGAGCAGTACTTC. Translating gives CASIQRGLAGALPYEQYF.

As for this clonotype: This sequence may be a read error, since a much larger clone differs from it by one base. Since the CDR3 does not end with the conserved phenylalanine or tryptophan, this likely comes from a read error. The gene calls are TRBV7-2 and TRBJ2-7; no clear D. Deletions cut 1 base from V and 0 bases from J, with 7 bases between. CDR3 size: 14 residues. Germline V gene lookup returns CDR1 SGHTA and CDR2 FQGNSA. Here the CDR3 DNA reads TGTGCCAGCAGCTTAGTAACCTTCTCCTACGAGCAGTACTTG. As protein: CASSLVTFSYEQYL.

The chain is built from TRBV18 and TRBJ2-7; D uncertain. The CDR3 is 13 residues long. Germline V CDR1 and CDR2: KGHSH, LQKENI. V lost 3 bases and J lost 5, with 11 bases in between. The CDR3 DNA reads TGTGCCAGCTCACCCTATAAACAGAACGAGCAGTACTTC. Its translation: CASSPYKQNEQYF.

This clonotype was found many times. The rearrangement uses TRBV4-1 and TRBJ2-6; D is uncertain. Trimming stripped 4 bases from V and 0 bases from J, with 13 bases between. This CDR3 region has 17 residues. Germline V gives CDR1 MGHRA, CDR2 YSYEKL. The CDR3 protein is CASSPWASTSGANVLTF. CDR3 nucleotides: TGCGCCAGCAGCCCCTGGGCAAGCACCTCTGGGGCCAACGTCCTGACTTTC.

This clonotype was seen repeatedly, ten times or more. This chain links TRBV20-1 with TRBJ2-1; D ambiguous. V lost 3 bases to trimming and J lost 7 bases, with 13 bases between them. The CDR3 is 13 amino acids. Germline V gene lookup returns CDR1 DFQATT and CDR2 SNEGSKA (reference sequence). The CDR3 DNA follows: TGCAGTGCTAGTAGGCCGCCTGGTAATGAGCAGTTCTTC. It specifies CSASRPPGNEQFF.

This clonotype was detected many times. The V call is TRBV20-1, the J call TRBJ1-2, with 9 positions matching TRBD1. The CDR3 extends over 13 amino acids. In germline, CDR1 is DFQATT, CDR2 SNEGSKA (reference sequence). The trim removed 4 bases at V and 7 bases at J, leaving 7 bases unmatched. The CDR3 here is CSAKETGGIGYTF. The DNA of the CDR3 is TGCAGTGCTAAAGAGACAGGGGGTATTGGCTACACCTTC.

This clonotype was observed a handful of times. This rearrangement joins TRBV12-3 or TRBV12-4 to TRBJ2-7; 7 bases line up with TRBD1. Trimming took 4 bases from V and 2 from J; bases not matched to a gene: 8. The CDR3 length is 15 residues. As DNA, the CDR3 is TGTGCCAGCAGTTCGGGACAGATGAGCGCCTACGAGCAGTACTTC. Its protein is CASSSGQMSAYEQYF.

This clonotype showed up many times. J is TRBJ2-1 and V is TRBV4-2, with TRBD1 as a possible D gene (5 bases). V lost 4 bases to trimming and J lost 4 bases, with 5 bases between them. The V gene's germline CDR1 is LGHNA and CDR2 YNFKEQ. This CDR3 has 12 residues. CDR3 residues: CASSPGYNEQFF. In DNA form, the CDR3 reads TGTGCCAGCAGCCCAGGGTACAATGAGCAGTTCTTC.

The chain couples TRBV30 to TRBJ1-2, with 9 bases that match TRBD1. This CDR3 has 13 amino acids. The junction had 0 bases not matched to a gene; V was cut back by 0 bases and J by 4 bases. Germline CDR1 GTSNPN, CDR2 SVGIG (reference sequence). The CDR3 coding sequence is TGTGCCTGGAGTGTGACAGGGGGCTATGGCTACACCTTC. It encodes CAWSVTGGYGYTF.

This clonotype appeared many times. The V call is TRBV7-9, the J call TRBJ1-1; D is unresolved. CDR1 and CDR2 from the germline V gene are SEHNR and FQNEAQ (reference sequence). The CDR3 consists of 13 residues. With 1 base removed from V and 4 bases from J, the gap between germline ends came to 7 bases. Here the CDR3 reads CASSLVGSTEAFF. DNA for the CDR3: TGTGCCAGCAGCTTAGTAGGATCCACTGAAGCTTTCTTT.

This clonotype was recorded at least ten times. The chain carries TRBV15 and TRBJ1-1, with a weak D call TRBD1 (6 bases). Germline values: CDR1 LNHNV, CDR2 YYDKDF (reference sequence). This CDR3 comprises 15 residues. With 2 bases removed from V and 0 bases from J, the gap between germline ends came to 10 bases. Here the CDR3 DNA reads TGTGCCACCAGCAGACAGGGGCGGATGAACACTGAAGCTTTCTTT. Translation gives CATSRQGRMNTEAFF.

This clonotype showed up just once. The CDR3 DNA reads as TGCGCCAGCAGCGATCGGACAGACAGATTTTACCAAGAGACCCAGTACTTC. Translation: CASSDRTDRFYQETQYF. The J gene is TRBJ2-5, the V gene TRBV4-1; tentative D call: TRBD1 (6 bases). CDR3 length: 17 residues. Germline CDR1 MGHRA, CDR2 YSYEKL. V was cut by 5 bases and J by 0 bases, with 19 bases left in between.

The rearrangement joins TRBV12-3 or TRBV12-4 to TRBJ2-2; 10 bases fit TRBD2. Trimming took 6 bases from V and 4 from J; bases not matched to a gene: 8. This CDR3 has 16 amino acids. This CDR3 reads CASSRGSGRGTGELFF. For the CDR3, the DNA is TGTGCCAGCAGCCGAGGGAGCGGGAGGGGCACCGGGGAGCTGTTTTTT.

Turning to this clonotype: The junction departs from germline at one end; a sequencing error may be responsible. This rearrangement joins TRBV7-3 to TRBJ2-2; no reliable D call. CDR3 length equals 14 residues. Per germline, CDR1 SGHTA and CDR2 FQGTGA. In DNA form, the CDR3 reads TGTGCCAGCGGCTTAATATCGAACACCGGGGAGCTGTTTTTT. As protein: CASGLISNTGELFF. Drawing the rest from reference TRBV7-3 and TRBJ2-2, the complete variable domain is GAGVSQTPSNKVTEKGKYVELRCDPISGHTALYWYRQSLGQGPEFLIYFQGTGAADDSGLPNDRFFAVRPEGSVSTLKIQRTERGDSAVYLCASGLISNTGELFFGEGSRLTVL.